This T cell receptor beta chain was sequenced in a study of beta chain features in type 1 diabetes. Trimming took 3 bases from V and 5 from J, leaving 11 bases between them. The CDR3 covers 14 residues. Germline CDR1 and CDR2: MNHEY and SMNVEV (reference sequence). In regard to this clone: Its antigen is still unknown.

Broader study findings: Shorter templates might be favored by PCR, equally in patients and controls. Researchers report that Type 1 diabetes patients had moderately but significantly shorter TCRB CDR3s across all four CD4+ subsets.

Cell sorting via CD45RO/CCR7/CD25/CD127/CD95/CD27 was performed to obtain CD4+ naive, central memory, regulatory and stem cell-like memory cells. As every portion of the isolated RNA was reverse transcribed, the sequencing read expressed TCRB transcripts. The data were produced by immunoSEQ multiplex PCR, yet TCRdb's version contains in-frame clones alone and is incomplete. The repertoire has around 400,000 clones, over 9.5% of them found once; the top ten carry roughly 0.015%. The source of this sequence is a man younger than 30 in good health. This chain joins TRBV27 and TRBJ2-1, with D perhaps TRBD1 (6 bases). The sequenced material came from naive CD4+ T cells from blood. In DNA form, the CDR3 reads TGTGCCAGCAGTTTCCAGGGGTGGGACAATGAGCAGTTCTTC. Protein product: CASSFQGWDNEQFF.